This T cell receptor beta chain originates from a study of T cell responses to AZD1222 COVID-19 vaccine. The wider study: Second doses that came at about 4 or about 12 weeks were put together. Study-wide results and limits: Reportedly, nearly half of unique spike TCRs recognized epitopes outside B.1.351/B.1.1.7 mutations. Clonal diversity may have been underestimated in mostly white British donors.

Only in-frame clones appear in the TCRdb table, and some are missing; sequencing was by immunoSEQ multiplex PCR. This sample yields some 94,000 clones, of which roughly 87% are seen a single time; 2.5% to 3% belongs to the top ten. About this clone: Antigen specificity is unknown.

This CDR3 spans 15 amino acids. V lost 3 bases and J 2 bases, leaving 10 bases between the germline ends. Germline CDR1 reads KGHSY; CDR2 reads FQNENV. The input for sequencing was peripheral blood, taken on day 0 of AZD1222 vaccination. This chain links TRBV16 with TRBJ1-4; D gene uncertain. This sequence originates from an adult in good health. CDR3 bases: TGTGCCAGCAGCCAGTACGGCAACACTAATGAAAAACTGTTTTTT. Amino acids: CASSQYGNTNEKLFF.